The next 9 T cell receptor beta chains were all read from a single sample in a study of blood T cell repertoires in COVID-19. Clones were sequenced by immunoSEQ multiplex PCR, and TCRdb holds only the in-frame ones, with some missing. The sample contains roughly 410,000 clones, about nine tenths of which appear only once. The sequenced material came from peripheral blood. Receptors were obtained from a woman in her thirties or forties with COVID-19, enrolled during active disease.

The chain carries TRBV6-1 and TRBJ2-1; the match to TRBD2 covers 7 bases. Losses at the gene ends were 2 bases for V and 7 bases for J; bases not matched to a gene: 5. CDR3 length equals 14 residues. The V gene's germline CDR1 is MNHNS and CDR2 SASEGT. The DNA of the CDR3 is TGTGCCAGCAGTGAATTGGGACTATTGAATGAGCAGTTCTTC. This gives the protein CASSELGLLNEQFF.

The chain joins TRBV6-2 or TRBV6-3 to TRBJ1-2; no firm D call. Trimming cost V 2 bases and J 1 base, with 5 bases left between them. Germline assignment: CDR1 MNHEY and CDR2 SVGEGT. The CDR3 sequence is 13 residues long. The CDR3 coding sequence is TGTGCCAGCAGTTACCGGGATAACTATGGCTACACCTTC. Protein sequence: CASSYRDNYGYTF.

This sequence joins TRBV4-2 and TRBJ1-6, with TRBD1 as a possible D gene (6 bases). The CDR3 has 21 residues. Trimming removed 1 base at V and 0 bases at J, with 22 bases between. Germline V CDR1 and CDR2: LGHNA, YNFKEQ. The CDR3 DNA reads TGTGCCAGCAGCCAAGGGGGTGGGAGGGGGTACCCGAGCTCCTATAATTCACCCCTCCACTTT. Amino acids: CASSQGGGRGYPSSYNSPLHF.

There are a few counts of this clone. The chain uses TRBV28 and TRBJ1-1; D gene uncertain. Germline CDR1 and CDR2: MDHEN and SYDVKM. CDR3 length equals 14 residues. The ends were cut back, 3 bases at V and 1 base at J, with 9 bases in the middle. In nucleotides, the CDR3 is TGTGCCAGCAGTTTTACGCGGCAGAACACTGAAGCTTTCTTT. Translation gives CASSFTRQNTEAFF.

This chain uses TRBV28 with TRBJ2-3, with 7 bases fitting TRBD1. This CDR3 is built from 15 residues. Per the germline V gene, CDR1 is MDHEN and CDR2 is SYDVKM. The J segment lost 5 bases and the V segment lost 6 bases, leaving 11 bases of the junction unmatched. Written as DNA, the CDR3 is TGTGCCAGCAGCCCAGGAAGGGGGCGCTTAGATACGCAGTATTTT. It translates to CASSPGRGRLDTQYF.

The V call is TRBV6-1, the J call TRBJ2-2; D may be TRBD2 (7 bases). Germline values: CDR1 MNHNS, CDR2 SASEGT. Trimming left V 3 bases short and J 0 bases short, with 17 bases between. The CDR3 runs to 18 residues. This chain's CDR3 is CASSEVGGPFANTGELFF. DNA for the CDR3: TGTGCCAGCAGTGAGGTGGGGGGGCCGTTCGCGAACACCGGGGAGCTGTTTTTT.

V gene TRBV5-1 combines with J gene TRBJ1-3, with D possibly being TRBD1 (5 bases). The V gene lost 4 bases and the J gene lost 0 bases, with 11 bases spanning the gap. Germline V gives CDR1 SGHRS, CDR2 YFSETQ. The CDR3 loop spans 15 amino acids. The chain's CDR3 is CASSPEGLSGNTIYF. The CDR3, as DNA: TGCGCCAGCAGCCCGGAGGGGCTCTCTGGAAACACCATATATTTT.

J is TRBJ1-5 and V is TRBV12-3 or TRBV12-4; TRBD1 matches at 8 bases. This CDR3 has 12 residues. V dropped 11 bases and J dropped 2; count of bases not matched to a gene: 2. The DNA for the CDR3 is TGTGCCGGGGGACAGGGCAATCAGCCCCAGCATTTT. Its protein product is CAGGQGNQPQHF.

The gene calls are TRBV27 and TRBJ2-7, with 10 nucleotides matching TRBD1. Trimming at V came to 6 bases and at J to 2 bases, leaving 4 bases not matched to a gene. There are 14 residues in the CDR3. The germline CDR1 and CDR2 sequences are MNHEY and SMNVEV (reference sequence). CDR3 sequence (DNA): TGTGCCAGCAGAGGACAGGGGGGCCCCTACGAGCAGTACTTC. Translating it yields CASRGQGGPYEQYF.